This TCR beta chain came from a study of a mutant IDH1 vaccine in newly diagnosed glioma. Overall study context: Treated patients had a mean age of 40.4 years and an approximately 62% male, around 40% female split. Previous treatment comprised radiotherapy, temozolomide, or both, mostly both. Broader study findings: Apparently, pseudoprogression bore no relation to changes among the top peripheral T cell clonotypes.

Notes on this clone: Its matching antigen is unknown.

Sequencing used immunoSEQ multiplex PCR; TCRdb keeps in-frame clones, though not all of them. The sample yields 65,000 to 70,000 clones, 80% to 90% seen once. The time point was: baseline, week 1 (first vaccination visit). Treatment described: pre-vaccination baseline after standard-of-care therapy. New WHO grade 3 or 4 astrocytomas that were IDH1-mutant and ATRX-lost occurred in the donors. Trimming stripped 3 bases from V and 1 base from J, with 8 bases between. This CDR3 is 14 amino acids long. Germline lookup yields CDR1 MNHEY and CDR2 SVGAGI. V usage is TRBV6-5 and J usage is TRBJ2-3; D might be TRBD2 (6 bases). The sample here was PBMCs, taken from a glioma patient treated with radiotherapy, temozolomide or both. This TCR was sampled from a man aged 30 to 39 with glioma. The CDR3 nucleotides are TGTGCCAGCAGTTATCAGCGGGGCACAGATACGCAGTATTTT. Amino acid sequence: CASSYQRGTDTQYF.